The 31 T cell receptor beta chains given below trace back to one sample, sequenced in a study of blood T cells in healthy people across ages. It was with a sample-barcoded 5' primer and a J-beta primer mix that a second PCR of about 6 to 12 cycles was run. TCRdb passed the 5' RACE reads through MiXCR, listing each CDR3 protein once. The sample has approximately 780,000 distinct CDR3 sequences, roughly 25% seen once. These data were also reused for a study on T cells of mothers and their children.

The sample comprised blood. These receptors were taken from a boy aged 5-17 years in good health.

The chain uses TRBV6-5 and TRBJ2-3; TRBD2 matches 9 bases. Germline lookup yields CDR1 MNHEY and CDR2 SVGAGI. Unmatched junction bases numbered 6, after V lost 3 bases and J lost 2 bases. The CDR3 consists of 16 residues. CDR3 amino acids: CASSYRGGASTDTQYF. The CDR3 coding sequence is TGTGCCAGCAGTTATCGCGGGGGGGCTTCCACAGATACGCAGTATTTT.

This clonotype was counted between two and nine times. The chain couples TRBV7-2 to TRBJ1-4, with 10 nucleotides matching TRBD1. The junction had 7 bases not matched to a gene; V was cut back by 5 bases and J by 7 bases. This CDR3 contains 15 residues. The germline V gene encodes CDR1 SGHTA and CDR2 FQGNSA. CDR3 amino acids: CASSVGQGEGEKLFF. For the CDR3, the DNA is TGTGCCAGCAGCGTCGGACAGGGGGAGGGTGAAAAACTGTTTTTT.

The chain's CDR3 is CASSTHGGSEETQYF. The CDR3 coding sequence is TGTGCCAGCAGCACACACGGGGGGTCGGAAGAGACCCAGTACTTC. This rearrangement joins TRBV7-3 to TRBJ2-5; the match to TRBD2 covers 7 bases. This CDR3 region has 15 residues. CDR1 and CDR2 (germline): SGHTA, FQGTGA. The junction had 9 bases not matched to a gene; V was cut back by 5 bases and J by 3 bases.

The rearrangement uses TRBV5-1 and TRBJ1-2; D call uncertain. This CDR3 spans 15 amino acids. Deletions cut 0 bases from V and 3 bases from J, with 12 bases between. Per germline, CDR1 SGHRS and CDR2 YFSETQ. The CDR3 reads CASSLVGSGHYGYTF. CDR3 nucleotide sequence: TGCGCCAGCAGCTTGGTGGGCAGTGGGCACTATGGCTACACCTTC.

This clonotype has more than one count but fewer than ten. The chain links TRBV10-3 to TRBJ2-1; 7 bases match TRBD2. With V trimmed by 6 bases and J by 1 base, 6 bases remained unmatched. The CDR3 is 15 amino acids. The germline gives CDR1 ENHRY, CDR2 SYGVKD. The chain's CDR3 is CAISPGGESYNEQFF. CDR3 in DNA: TGTGCCATCAGCCCGGGGGGTGAATCCTACAATGAGCAGTTCTTC.

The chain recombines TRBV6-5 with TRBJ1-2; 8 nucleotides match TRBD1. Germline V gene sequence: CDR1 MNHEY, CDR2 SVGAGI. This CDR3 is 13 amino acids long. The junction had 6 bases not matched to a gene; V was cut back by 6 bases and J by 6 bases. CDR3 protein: CASRRDRGHGYTF. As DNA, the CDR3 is TGTGCCAGCAGGCGTGACAGGGGCCATGGCTACACCTTC.

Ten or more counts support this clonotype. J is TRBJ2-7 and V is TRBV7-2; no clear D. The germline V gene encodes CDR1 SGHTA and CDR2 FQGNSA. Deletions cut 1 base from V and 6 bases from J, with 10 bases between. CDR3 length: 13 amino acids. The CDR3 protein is CASSLGHPGEQYF. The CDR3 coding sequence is TGTGCCAGCAGCTTAGGGCATCCGGGCGAGCAGTACTTC.

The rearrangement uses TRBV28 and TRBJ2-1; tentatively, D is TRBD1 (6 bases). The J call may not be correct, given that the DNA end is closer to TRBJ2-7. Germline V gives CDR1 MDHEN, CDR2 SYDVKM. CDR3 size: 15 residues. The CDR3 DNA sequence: TGTGCCAGCAGTTTTGAGGGGGTTCCTGGGTTCGAGCAGTACTTC. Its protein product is CASSFEGVPGFEQYF.

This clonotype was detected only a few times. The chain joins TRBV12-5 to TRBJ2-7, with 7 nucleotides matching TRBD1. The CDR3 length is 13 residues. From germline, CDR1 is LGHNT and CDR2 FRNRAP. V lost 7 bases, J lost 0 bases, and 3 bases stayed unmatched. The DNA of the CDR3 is TGTGCTAGTGCCGGACAGGTCTCCTACGAGCAGTACTTC. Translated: CASAGQVSYEQYF. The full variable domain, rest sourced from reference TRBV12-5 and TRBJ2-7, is DARVTQTPRHKVTEMGQEVTMRCQPILGHNTVFWYRQTMMQGLELLAYFRNRAPLDDSGMPKDRFSAEMPDATLATLKIQPSEPRDSAVYFCASAGQVSYEQYFGPGTRLTVT.

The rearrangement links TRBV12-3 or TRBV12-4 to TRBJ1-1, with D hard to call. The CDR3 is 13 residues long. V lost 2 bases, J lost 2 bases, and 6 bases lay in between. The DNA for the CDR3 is TGTGCCAGCAGTTTATTCCGCAACACTGAAGCTTTCTTT. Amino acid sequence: CASSLFRNTEAFF.

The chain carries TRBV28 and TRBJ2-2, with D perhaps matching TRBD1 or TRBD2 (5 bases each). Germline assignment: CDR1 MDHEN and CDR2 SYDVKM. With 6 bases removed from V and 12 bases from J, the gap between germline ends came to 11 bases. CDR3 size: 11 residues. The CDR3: CASRGPTKLFF. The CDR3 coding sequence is TGTGCCAGCAGGGGACCCACCAAGCTGTTTTTT.

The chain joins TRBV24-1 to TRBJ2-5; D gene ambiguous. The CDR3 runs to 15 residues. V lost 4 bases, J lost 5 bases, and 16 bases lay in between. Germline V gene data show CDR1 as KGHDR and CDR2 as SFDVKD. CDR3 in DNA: TGTGCCACCAGTGACCTAGGGCGGCTGGGGGAGACCCAGTACTTC. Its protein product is CATSDLGRLGETQYF.

In nucleotides, the CDR3 is TGTGCCAGCAGCCTGATGACAGGACAAGAGACCCAGTACTTC. Translating it yields CASSLMTGQETQYF. The V call is TRBV12-3 or TRBV12-4, the J call TRBJ2-5; D may be TRBD1 (6 bases). The CDR3 sequence is 14 residues long. Deletions cut 6 bases from V and 2 bases from J, with 13 bases between.

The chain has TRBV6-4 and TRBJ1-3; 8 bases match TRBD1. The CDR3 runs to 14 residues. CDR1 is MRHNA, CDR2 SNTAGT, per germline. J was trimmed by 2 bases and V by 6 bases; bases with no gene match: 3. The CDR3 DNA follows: TGTGCCAGCAGGACAGGGGTTACTGGAAACACCATATATTTT. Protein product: CASRTGVTGNTIYF.

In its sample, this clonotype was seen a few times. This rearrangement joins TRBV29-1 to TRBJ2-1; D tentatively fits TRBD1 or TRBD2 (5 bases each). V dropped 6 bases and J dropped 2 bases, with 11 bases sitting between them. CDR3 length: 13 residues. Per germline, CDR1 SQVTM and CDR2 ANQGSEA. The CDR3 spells CSVVRDPYNEQFF. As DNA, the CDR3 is TGCAGCGTGGTCCGGGACCCCTACAATGAGCAGTTCTTC.

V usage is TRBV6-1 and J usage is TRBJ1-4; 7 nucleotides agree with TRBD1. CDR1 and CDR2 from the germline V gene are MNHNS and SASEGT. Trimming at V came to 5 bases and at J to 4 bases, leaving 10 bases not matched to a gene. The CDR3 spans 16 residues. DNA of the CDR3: TGTGCCAGCAGTCCACACAAGACAGGGAATAATGAAAAACTGTTTTTT. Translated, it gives CASSPHKTGNNEKLFF.

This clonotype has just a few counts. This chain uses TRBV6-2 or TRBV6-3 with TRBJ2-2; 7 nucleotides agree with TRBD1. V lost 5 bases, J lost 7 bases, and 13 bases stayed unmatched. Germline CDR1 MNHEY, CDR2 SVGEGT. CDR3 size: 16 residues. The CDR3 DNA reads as TGTGCCAGCAGTCTTCACACCGGGACAGAGGGCGGGGAGCTGTTTTTT. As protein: CASSLHTGTEGGELFF.

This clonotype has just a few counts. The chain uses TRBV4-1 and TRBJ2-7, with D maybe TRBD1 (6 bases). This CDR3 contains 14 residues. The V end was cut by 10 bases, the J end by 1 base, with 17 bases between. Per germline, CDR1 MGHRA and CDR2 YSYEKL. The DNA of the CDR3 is TGCGCCACCTCGCCGGGACATCTTTCCTACGAGCAGTACTTC. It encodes CATSPGHLSYEQYF.

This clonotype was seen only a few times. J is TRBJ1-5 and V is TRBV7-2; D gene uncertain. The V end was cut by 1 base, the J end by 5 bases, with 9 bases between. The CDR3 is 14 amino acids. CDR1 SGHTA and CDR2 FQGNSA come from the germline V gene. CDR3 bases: TGTGCCAGCAGCTTAGGTTCTGGGGATCAGCCCCAGCATTTT. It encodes CASSLGSGDQPQHF.

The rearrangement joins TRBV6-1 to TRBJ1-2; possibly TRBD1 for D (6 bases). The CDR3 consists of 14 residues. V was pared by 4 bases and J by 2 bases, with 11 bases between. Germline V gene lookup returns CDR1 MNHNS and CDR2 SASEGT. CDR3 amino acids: CASSGDNWNYGYTF. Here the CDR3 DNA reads TGTGCCAGCAGTGGGGACAATTGGAACTATGGCTACACCTTC.

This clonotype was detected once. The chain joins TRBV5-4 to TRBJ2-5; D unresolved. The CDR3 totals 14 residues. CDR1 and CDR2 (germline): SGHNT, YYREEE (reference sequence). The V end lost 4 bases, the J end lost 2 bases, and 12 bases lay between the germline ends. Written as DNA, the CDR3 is TGTGCCAGCAGCATCGGCCCAGCACAAGAGACCCAGTACTTC. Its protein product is CASSIGPAQETQYF.

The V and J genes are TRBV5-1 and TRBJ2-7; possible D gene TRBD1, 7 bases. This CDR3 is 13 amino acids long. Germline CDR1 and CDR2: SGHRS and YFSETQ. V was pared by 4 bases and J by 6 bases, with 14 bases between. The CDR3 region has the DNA TGCGCCAGCAGCGGCGGGACAGCAGGCGAGCAGTACTTC. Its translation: CASSGGTAGEQYF.

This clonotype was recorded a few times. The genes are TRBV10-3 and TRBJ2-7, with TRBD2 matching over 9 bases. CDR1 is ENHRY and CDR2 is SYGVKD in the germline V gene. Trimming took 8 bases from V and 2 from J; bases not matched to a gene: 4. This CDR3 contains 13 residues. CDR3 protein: CAIGRTSAYEQYF. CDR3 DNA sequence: TGTGCCATCGGACGGACTAGCGCCTACGAGCAGTACTTC.

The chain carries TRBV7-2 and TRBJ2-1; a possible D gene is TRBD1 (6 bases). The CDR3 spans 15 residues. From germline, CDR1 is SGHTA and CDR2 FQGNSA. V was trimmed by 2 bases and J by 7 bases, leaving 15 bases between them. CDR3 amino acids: CASSLNGQGQNEQFF. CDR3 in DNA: TGTGCCAGCAGCTTAAATGGCCAGGGGCAGAATGAGCAGTTCTTC.

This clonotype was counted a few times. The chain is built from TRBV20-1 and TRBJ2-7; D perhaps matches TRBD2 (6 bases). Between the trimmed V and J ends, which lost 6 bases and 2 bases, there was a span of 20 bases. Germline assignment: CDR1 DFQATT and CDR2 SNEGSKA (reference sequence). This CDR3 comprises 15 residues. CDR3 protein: CSAEGVETSPYEQYF. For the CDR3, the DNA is TGCAGTGCGGAGGGTGTCGAGACAAGCCCCTACGAGCAGTACTTC.

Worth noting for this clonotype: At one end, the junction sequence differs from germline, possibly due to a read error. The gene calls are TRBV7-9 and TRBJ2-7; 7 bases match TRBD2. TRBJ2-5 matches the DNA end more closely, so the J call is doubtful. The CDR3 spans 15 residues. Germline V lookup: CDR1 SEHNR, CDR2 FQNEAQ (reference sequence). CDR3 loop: CAGSAGRGGLETQYF. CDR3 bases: TGTGCCGGCAGCGCGGGGCGCGGGGGATTAGAGACCCAGTACTTC.

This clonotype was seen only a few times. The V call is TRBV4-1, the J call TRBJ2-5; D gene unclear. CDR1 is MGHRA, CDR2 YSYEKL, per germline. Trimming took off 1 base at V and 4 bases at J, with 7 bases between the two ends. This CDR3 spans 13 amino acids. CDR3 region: CASSQAPRETQYF. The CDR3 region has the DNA TGCGCCAGCAGCCAAGCCCCCAGAGAGACCCAGTACTTC.

This CDR3 reads CASSPGLAGGKDTQYF. The CDR3 DNA is TGTGCCAGCAGCCCCGGACTAGCGGGGGGAAAAGATACGCAGTATTTT. The chain has TRBV3-1 and TRBJ2-3; 14 bases are shared with TRBD2. The CDR3 is 16 residues long. V lost 4 bases to trimming and J lost 5 bases; unmatched junction nucleotides: 5. Germline CDR1 is LGHDT and CDR2 is YNNKEL (reference sequence).

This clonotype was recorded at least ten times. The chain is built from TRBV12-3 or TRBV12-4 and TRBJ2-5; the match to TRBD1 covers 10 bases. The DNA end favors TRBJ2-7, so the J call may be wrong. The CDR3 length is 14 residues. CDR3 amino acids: CASSLGQGSREQYF. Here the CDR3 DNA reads TGTGCCAGCAGTTTGGGACAGGGGAGTCGCGAGCAGTACTTC.

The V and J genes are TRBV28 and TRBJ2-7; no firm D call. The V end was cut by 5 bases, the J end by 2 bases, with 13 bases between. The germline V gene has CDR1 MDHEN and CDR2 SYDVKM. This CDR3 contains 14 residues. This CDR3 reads CASSPPMWTYEQYF. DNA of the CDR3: TGTGCCAGCAGTCCCCCAATGTGGACCTACGAGCAGTACTTC.

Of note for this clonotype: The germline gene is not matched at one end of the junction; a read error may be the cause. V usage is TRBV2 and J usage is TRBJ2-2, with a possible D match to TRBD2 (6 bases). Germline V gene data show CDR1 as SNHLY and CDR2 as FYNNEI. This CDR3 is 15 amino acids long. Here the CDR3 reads CAILRDFSNTGKLFF. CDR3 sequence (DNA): TGTGCCATACTTCGGGACTTCTCGAACACCGGGAAGCTGTTTTTT.